Listed here are 3 T cell receptor beta chains from one sample, sequenced in a study of CD8 T cells in ankylosing spondylitis (dated by TCRdb to 2016 to 2017). Libraries came from 5' RACE. The sequencing machine was an Illumina HiSeq 2500. TCRdb reworked the public reads: Q25 trimming with fastp, MiXCR clone assembly, productive beta chains retained. Every distinct CDR3 protein forms one entry, paired with its most common genes and DNA. The sample profile shows around 210,000 distinct CDR3 sequences; roughly 8.2% of them were found once. The ten largest make up approximately 4.8% of the sample. Sequencing input: blood, either unsorted or a sorted T cell fraction (not recorded which). The receptor set was obtained from a female donor with ankylosing spondylitis or in good health (not recorded which).

Many counts were recorded for this clonotype. This rearrangement joins TRBV30 to TRBJ2-1, with TRBD2 matching 7 bases. Trimming cost V 2 bases and J 4 bases; bases outside gene matches: 5. Germline lookup yields CDR1 GTSNPN and CDR2 SVGIG (reference sequence). The length of the CDR3 is 14 residues. The CDR3: CAWSLRRGYNEQFF. CDR3 in DNA: TGTGCCTGGAGTCTGAGGCGGGGGTACAATGAGCAGTTCTTC. Full variable domain (outside the CDR3, taken from reference TRBV30 and TRBJ2-1): SQTIHQWPATLVQPVGSPLSLECTVEGTSNPNLYWYRQAAGRGLQLLFYSVGIGQISSEVPQNLSASRPQDRQFILSSKKLLLSDSGFYLCAWSLRRGYNEQFFGPGTRLTVL.

A few counts support this clonotype. The genes are TRBV19 and TRBJ2-2, with 10 positions matching TRBD2. The CDR3 extends over 13 amino acids. J lost 11 bases, V lost 3 bases, and 3 bases had no gene match. CDR1 and CDR2 (germline): LNHDA, SQIVND (reference sequence). CDR3 in DNA: TGTGCCAGTAGTATCCAGCGGGAGGGCGAGCTGTTTTTT. It codes for CASSIQREGELFF. Together with reference TRBV19 and TRBJ2-2, the CDR3 gives the full variable domain: DGGITQSPKYLFRKEGQNVTLSCEQNLNHDAMYWYRQDPGQGLRLIYYSQIVNDFQKGDIAEGYSVSREKKESFPLTVTSAQKNPTAFYLCASSIQREGELFFGEGSRLTVL.

This clonotype was recorded at least ten times. V and J are TRBV20-1 and TRBJ2-3; D unclear. Germline assignment: CDR1 DFQATT and CDR2 SNEGSKA (reference sequence). CDR3 length equals 11 residues. V lost 0 bases, J lost 15 bases, and 13 bases lay in between. CDR3 nucleotides: TGCAGTGCTAGAGATGAACCAAGCCCATATTTT. Its translation is CSARDEPSPYF.